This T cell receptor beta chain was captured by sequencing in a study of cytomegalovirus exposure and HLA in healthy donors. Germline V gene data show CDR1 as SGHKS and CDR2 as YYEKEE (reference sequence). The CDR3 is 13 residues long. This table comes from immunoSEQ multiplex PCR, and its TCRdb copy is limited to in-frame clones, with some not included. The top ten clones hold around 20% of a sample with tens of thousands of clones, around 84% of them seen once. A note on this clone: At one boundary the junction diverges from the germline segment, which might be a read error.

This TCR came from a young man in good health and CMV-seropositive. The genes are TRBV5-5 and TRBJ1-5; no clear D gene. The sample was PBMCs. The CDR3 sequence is CASSLDRYQLQHF. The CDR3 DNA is TGTGCCAGCAGCTTGGACAGATATCAGCTCCAGCATTTT.